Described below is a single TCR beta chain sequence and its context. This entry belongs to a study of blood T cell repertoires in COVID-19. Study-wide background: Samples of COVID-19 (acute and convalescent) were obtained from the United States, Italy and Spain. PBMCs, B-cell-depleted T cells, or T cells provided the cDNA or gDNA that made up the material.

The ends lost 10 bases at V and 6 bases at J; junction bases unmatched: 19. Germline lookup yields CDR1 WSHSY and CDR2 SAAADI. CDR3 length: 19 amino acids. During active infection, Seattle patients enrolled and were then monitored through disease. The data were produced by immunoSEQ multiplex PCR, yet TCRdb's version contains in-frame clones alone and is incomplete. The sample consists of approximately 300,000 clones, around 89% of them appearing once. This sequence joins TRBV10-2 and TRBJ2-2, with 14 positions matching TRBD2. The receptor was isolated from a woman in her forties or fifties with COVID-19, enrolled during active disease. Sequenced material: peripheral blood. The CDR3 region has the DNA TGCGCCATATCAACGGGGGGGACTAGCGGGAGTCTGGTCCCCGGGGAGCTGTTTTTT. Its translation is CAISTGGTSGSLVPGELFF.